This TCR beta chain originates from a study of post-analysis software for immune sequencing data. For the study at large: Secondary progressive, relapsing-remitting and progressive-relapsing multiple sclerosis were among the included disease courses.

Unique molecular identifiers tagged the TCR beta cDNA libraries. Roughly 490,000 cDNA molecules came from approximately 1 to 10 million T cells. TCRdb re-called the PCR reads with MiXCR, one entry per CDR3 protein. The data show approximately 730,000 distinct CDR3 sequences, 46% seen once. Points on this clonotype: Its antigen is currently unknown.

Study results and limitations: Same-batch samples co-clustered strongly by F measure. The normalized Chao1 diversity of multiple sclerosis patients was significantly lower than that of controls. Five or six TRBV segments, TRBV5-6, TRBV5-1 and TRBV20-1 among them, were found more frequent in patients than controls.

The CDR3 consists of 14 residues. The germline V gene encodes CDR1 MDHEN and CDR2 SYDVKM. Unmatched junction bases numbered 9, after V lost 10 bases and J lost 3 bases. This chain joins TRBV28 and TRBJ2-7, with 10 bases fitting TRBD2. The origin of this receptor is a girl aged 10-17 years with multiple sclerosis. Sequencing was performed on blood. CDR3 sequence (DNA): TGTGCCAACGGGGTGGGGACTAGCGTCTACGAGCAGTACTTC. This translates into CANGVGTSVYEQYF.